This T cell receptor beta chain was sequenced in a study of cytomegalovirus exposure and HLA in healthy donors. The wider study: As an earlier analysis found, roughly 170 million T cells yielded fewer than 130 million unique TCR beta sequences.

V lost 10 bases to trimming and J lost 4 bases; unmatched junction nucleotides: 14. This CDR3 has 16 residues. The germline CDR1 and CDR2 sequences are ENHRY and SYGVKD. Vbeta (60) and Jbeta (13) primers were used in the PCR. Profiled with immunoSEQ multiplex PCR; TCRdb holds only in-frame clones, not every one. Of some 130,000 clones listed, approximately 79% are singletons. The chain employs TRBV10-3 and TRBJ2-1; the match to TRBD2 covers 9 bases. The origin of this receptor is a man in his forties in good health and CMV-seropositive. The sequenced sample was PBMCs. The CDR3 protein is CATLPTASGNYNEQFF. The CDR3 region has the DNA TGTGCCACCCTCCCGACGGCTAGCGGGAATTACAATGAGCAGTTCTTC.